This T cell receptor (beta chain) was captured by sequencing in a study of blood T cell repertoires in COVID-19. Study in general: The origin of the acute and convalescent COVID-19 samples was the United States, Italy and Spain.

Trimming stripped 0 bases from V and 3 bases from J, with 9 bases between. This CDR3 is 15 amino acids long. Germline-derived CDR1 and CDR2 are PRHDT and FYEKMQ (reference sequence). Only in-frame clones appear in the TCRdb table, and some are missing; sequencing was by immunoSEQ multiplex PCR. The table includes 390,000 or so clones, 75% to 90% detected once. The sample was peripheral blood. This chain joins TRBV13 and TRBJ2-1, with D possibly being TRBD1 (5 bases). This TCR was sampled from a woman aged 25 to 39 with active or convalescent COVID-19. The CDR3 loop reads CASSLGQGSYNEQFF. CDR3 coding DNA: TGTGCCAGCAGCTTAGGGCAGGGCAGCTACAATGAGCAGTTCTTC.